This T cell receptor beta chain was identified during a study of T cell responses to AZD1222 COVID-19 vaccine listed by TCRdb under 2021. Concerning the study at large: Because spike-specific TCR depth and breadth did not differ between the two schedules, AZD1222 recipients who got a second dose at roughly 4 weeks were pooled with those who got a second dose at roughly 12 weeks. TCR sequencing covered over 230 trial participants: 207 given two doses of AZD1222 and approximately 25 given two doses of MenACWY control vaccine. Trial participants were enrolled by age into 18-55, 56-69 and 70-plus year subgroups, with approximately 150, 30 and 60 TCR-sequenced participants respectively.

The time point label of this sample denotes: baseline before first vaccination. Vaccinee samples came from UK trials COV001 and COV002, including a single-blind randomized controlled phase 2/3 trial of AZD1222 (ChAdOx1 nCoV-19) in healthy adults. For TCRbeta chain sequencing, PBMC samples from trial participants were taken at day 0 and at day 28 after the second dose. The CDR3 regions of human TCRbeta chains were subjected to immunosequencing. The study's processing was this. Repertoire TCRs were matched against a reference library of SARS-CoV-2-specific TCRs generated with the MIRA antigen-specificity platform. Breadth was defined as the fraction of unique TCRs that were SARS-CoV-2-associated. Depth was defined as the fraction of total T cells that were SARS-CoV-2-associated. Using the MIRA data, each spike-specific TCR was assigned both to the spike region to which the TCR was reactive and to a CD4 or CD8 class. Log10-transformed breadth and depth values were compared by one-way ANOVA with Sidak's multiple comparisons tests. The table was pulled from immuneACCESS by TCRdb, which kept in-frame rearrangements only. Such tables lose some clones; where checked, under half of the loss comes from unresolved V genes, and the rest has no known cause. That table gives V, J and clone size, and the DNA gave D and trimming. The sample records around 100,000 clones, about 92% of which are singletons. The ten most abundant clones make up under 5.5% of the sample.

Details on this clone: The clone's antigen remains unknown. Per-base quality was not reported, and no clone a single base away is much larger than it.

General conclusions and limits of the study: Reportedly, close to half of the unique spike-specific TCRs recognized epitopes lying outside the regions that are mutated in the B.1.351 and B.1.1.7 variants. A significant rise in spike-specific TCR breadth and depth was observed after two AZD1222 doses relative to day 0 and relative to MenACWY recipients. Only 5 to 7 AZD1222 recipients were SARS-CoV-2 seropositive at baseline, limiting conclusions about previously exposed vaccinees. Participants were mostly white British and included more females than males, and it was suggested by the authors that clonal diversity may have been underestimated. No day 14 peak-response samples were available, so repertoires were characterized only after the peak T cell response. The 56-69-year group was small, and its depth increase did not reach significance, likely because of low power. CD4 TCRs associated with the vaccine covered the entire spike protein, and the dominant responses were in regions 160-218 and 743-854.

V loses 4 bases, J loses 0 bases, and the germline ends lie 13 bases apart. The CDR3 sequence holds 15 residues, the cysteine and phenylalanine included. Just CDR3 DNA is preserved here, 45 bases in frame from base 1. The germline V gene encodes CDR1 SGHNT and CDR2 YYREEE (reference sequence). This chain is built from TRBV5-4 and TRBJ1-2; TRBD1 is possibly the D segment (6 matching bases). This sample comprised peripheral blood, obtained on day 0 of AZD1222 vaccination. This TCR was sampled from an adult in good health. CDR3 region: CASSPYDRPNYGYTF. The nucleotide sequence is TGTGCCAGCAGCCCGTACGACAGGCCTAACTATGGCTACACCTTC.